This T cell receptor beta chain was captured in a study of human thymus T cells. The CDR3 loop spans 14 amino acids. CDR1 is SGHDT, CDR2 YYEEEE, per germline. The V and J ends lost 0 bases and 13 bases respectively, with 14 bases between them. Using immunoSEQ multiplex PCR, the repertoire was profiled, and TCRdb retains in-frame clones only, with some absent. The table has 120,000 or so clones, around 94% seen once. The thymus tissue came from resections taken during corrective heart surgery. The donors were infants in Finland with congenital heart defects, otherwise immunologically healthy. Sequenced input: thymus tissue. The clonotype originates from a boy under three years old with a congenital heart defect but otherwise immunologically healthy. The chain recombines TRBV5-6 with TRBJ1-6; no definite D call. CDR3 sequence: CASSLVNEGSPLHF. The CDR3 nucleotides read TGTGCCAGCAGCTTGGTGAACGAGGGATCGCCCCTCCACTTT.